This record looks at one T cell receptor (beta chain) sequence and its context. No antigen is known for it. This sample stems from a study of T cell responses to AZD1222 COVID-19 vaccine. General observations from the study: Repertoire sampling happened only post peak T cell response.

Profiling relied on immunoSEQ multiplex PCR, and the TCRdb table lists in-frame clones only, not all of them. Of 100,000 to 140,000 clones listed, about 90% are singletons. CDR3 length: 15 amino acids. CDR1 is LGHNA, CDR2 YSLEER, per germline. Trimming removed 0 bases at V and 9 bases at J, with 12 bases between. The J gene is TRBJ1-6, the V gene TRBV4-3; a possible D gene is TRBD1 (5 bases). The starting material was peripheral blood, obtained 28 days after the second AZD1222 dose. The receptor's source is an adult who received the AZD1222 COVID-19 vaccine. The CDR3 loop is CASSQDKGRGSPLHF. In nucleotides, the CDR3 is TGCGCCAGCAGCCAAGACAAGGGGCGCGGTTCACCCCTCCACTTT.